The clone carrying this T cell receptor (beta chain) was detected once. Profiling relied on immunoSEQ multiplex PCR, and the TCRdb table lists in-frame clones only, not all of them. The table lists a few hundred thousand clones, around 85% of them singletons. The CDR3 is made up of 14 amino acids. V trimming: 6 bases; J trimming: 4 bases; junction bases outside the gene matches: 7. Germline V lookup: CDR1 SNHLY, CDR2 FYNNEI. These data come from a study of blood T cell repertoires in COVID-19. The chain is built from TRBV2 and TRBJ1-1; 8 bases map to TRBD1. This TCR derives from a man aged 55 to 70 with acute or convalescent COVID-19. Source material: peripheral blood. CDR3 sequence reads: CASSATGDSTEAFF. The CDR3, as DNA: TGTGCCAGCAGCGCGACAGGGGATAGCACTGAAGCTTTCTTT.